This T cell receptor (beta chain) was retrieved from a study of monozygotic twins with inflammatory bowel disease. Findings of the study overall: Diversity of TCRbeta measured by inverse Simpson was lower in IBD patients than in healthy co-twins. Variability in patient repertoires may have come partly from differing immunosuppressive treatments.

The CDR3 runs to 16 residues. Germline loops: CDR1 SGHTA, CDR2 FQGNSA. For this clonotype: The antigen is unknown.

Sampling involved one blood draw (roughly 2.5 ml) for every donor. Nested PCRs of approximately 16 and 10 cycles, two in total, were run on TCRalpha and TCRbeta cDNA. TCRdb reworked the 5' RACE reads into one entry per CDR3 protein, no DNA. The sample table sets out around 140,000 distinct CDR3 sequences. The V call is TRBV7-2, the J call TRBJ1-2; TCRdb reports TRBD1, a call that lacks DNA to check it against. Sequenced: blood. The clonotype comes from a human donor with ulcerative colitis or Crohn's disease, or a healthy co-twin of an affected twin (not recorded which). The CDR3 loop reads CASSLGHRGWDYGYTF. Using reference TRBV7-2 and TRBJ1-2 for the parts outside the CDR3, the full variable domain is GAGVSQSPSNKVTEKGKDVELRCDPISGHTALYWYRQSLGQGLEFLIYFQGNSAPDKSGLPSDRFSAERTGGSVSTLTIQRTQQEDSAVYLCASSLGHRGWDYGYTFGSGTRLTVV.